The rows below give T cell receptor beta chains drawn from one sample of a study of T cells in localized non-small cell lung cancer. The method was immunoSEQ multiplex PCR; TCRdb's version includes in-frame clones alone and lacks a portion of them. The table lists over a thousand clones, approximately 22% of them singletons, with about 25% in the top ten. The material was normal lung tissue next to the tumor, obtained before any cancer treatment. These TCRs come from a male donor at least 60 years old with stage III squamous cell lung carcinoma. Each CDR3 is given with its conserved first and last residue. A D gene is named only where the DNA matches it firmly. Only some rows state a clone size, as once, few, many or a class for expanded clones.

D gene	clone size	V gene	J gene	CDR3 DNA	CDR3 protein
TRBD1	few	TRBV29-1	TRBJ2-1	TGCAGCGTGGGACAGGGGGGTTACAATGAGCAGTTCTTC	CSVGQGGYNEQFF
.	.	TRBV6-7	TRBJ2-7	TGTGCCAGCACCTCCGCCTACGAGCAGTACTTC	CASTSAYEQYF
.	few	TRBV1	TRBJ2-1	TGCGCCAGCAGCCAAGATTTAGGGGATGGGGACAATGAGCAGTTCTTC	CASSQDLGDGDNEQFF
TRBD2	.	TRBV6-8	TRBJ2-1	TGTGCCAGCAGAACGACCGGGACTAGCGGGAGACATGAGCAGTTCTTC	CASRTTGTSGRHEQFF
.	few	TRBV11-3	TRBJ1-5	TGTGCCAGCAGCTTAGTTGAGGGTGGGATTCAGCCCCAGCATTTT	CASSLVEGGIQPQHF
.	large	TRBV6-8	TRBJ2-2	TGTGCCAGCAAGCAGCCGAACACCGGGGAGCTGTTTTTT	CASKQPNTGELFF
TRBD2	.	TRBV4-1	TRBJ2-3	TGCGCCAGCAGTTCCCGATTGACTAGCGGGAGAGGGATCGATGGCACAGATACGCAGTATTTT	CASSSRLTSGRGIDGTDTQYF
.	.	TRBV15	TRBJ2-1	TGTGCCACCAGCAGAGGAGTTGGGACCTACAATGAGCAGTTCTTC	CATSRGVGTYNEQFF
.	.	TRBV18	TRBJ1-3	TGTGCCAGCTCTCAAGGACGCGGAAACACCATATATTTT	CASSQGRGNTIYF
TRBD1	large	TRBV5-1	TRBJ1-1	TGCGCCAGCAGCCTAGGACAGGGAGGGGTGAACACTGAAGCTTTCTTT	CASSLGQGGVNTEAFF
.	medium-sized	TRBV18	TRBJ2-7	TGTGCCAGCTCACCGCGGGACCAAACCTACGAGCAGTACTTC	CASSPRDQTYEQYF
TRBD1	.	TRBV11-3	TRBJ2-1	TGTGCCAGCAGCTTGGGGGACAGGCCCTACAATGAGCAGTTCTTC	CASSLGDRPYNEQFF
TRBD2	medium-sized	TRBV9	TRBJ2-7	TGTGCCAGCAGTGAAGCCGGCACTTTAGCGGGAGGGCCTCGGGAGCAGTACTTC	CASSEAGTLAGGPREQYF
TRBD1	few	TRBV18	TRBJ2-6	TGTGCCAGCTCACCCCAGACAGGGACAACTGGGGCCAACGTCCTGACTTTC	CASSPQTGTTGANVLTF
TRBD1	.	TRBV10-2	TRBJ1-5	TGCGCCACCTGGGACAGGGAGGGCGCCGGACATTTT	CATWDREGAGHF
TRBD1	.	TRBV29-1	TRBJ2-5	TGCAGCGAGACAGGGGGCAACGAAGAGACCCAGTACTTC	CSETGGNEETQYF
.	.	TRBV9	TRBJ2-1	TGTGCCAGCAACGCCGGAATTGGGAATGAGCAGTTCTTC	CASNAGIGNEQFF
.	few	TRBV28	TRBJ2-1	TGTGCCAGCAGTTTCTCCAGGGGTGGCTATGAGCAGTTCTTC	CASSFSRGGYEQFF
.	.	TRBV28	TRBJ1-3	TGTGCCAGCACCGCTACTTCCTCTGGAAACACCATATATTTT	CASTATSSGNTIYF
TRBD1	few	TRBV14	TRBJ1-1	TGTGCCAGCAGCCTCACGCCCCGGGACAGGGACACTGAAGCTTTCTTT	CASSLTPRDRDTEAFF
TRBD1	medium-sized	TRBV9	TRBJ2-2	TGTGCCAGCAGCCTCCGGGACAGCTCCACCGGGGAGCTGTTTTTT	CASSLRDSSTGELFF
.	.	TRBV19	TRBJ2-7	TGTGCCAGTTACCCTGGGCGGACTTACGAGCAGTACTTC	CASYPGRTYEQYF
.	.	TRBV19	TRBJ1-5	TGTGCCAGTACGCGGACACCAAGTGGGTATAGCAATCAGCCCCAGCATTTT	CASTRTPSGYSNQPQHF
.	.	TRBV11-3	TRBJ1-2	TGTGCCAGCAGCTTGGGGCAGGAAACAGGAGGCTACACCTTC	CASSLGQETGGYTF
TRBD1	.	TRBV30	TRBJ1-5	TGTGCCTGGGGGACAGGGAGGGATCAGCCCCAGCATTTT	CAWGTGRDQPQHF
.	.	TRBV14	TRBJ2-3	TGTGCCAGCAGCCAAGGGAAAGTTGCCAGAGGGCCAAGGAGCACAGATACGCAGTATTTT	CASSQGKVARGPRSTDTQYF
.	.	TRBV19	TRBJ2-1	TGTGCCAGTAAGGAGGGATCTGAGCAGTTCTTC	CASKEGSEQFF
.	.	TRBV15	TRBJ1-5	TGTGCCACCAGCGCAGGGACGCATAGCAATCAGCCCCAGCATTTT	CATSAGTHSNQPQHF
.	few	TRBV11-3	TRBJ2-2	TGTGCCAGCAGCGCCACAGGGAGGACCGGGGAGCTGTTTTTT	CASSATGRTGELFF
TRBD1	.	TRBV28	TRBJ1-2	TGTGCCAGCAGTACGCCGACAGGGCTTGGCTACACCTTC	CASSTPTGLGYTF
.	few	TRBV9	TRBJ2-5	TGTGCCAGCAGCGAGGGACATCAAGAGACCCAGTACTTC	CASSEGHQETQYF
.	.	TRBV9	TRBJ2-7	TGTGCCAGCAGCGTTAGCGGGACAGCCCCCTACGAGCAGTACTTC	CASSVSGTAPYEQYF
TRBD2	.	TRBV15	TRBJ2-3	TGTGCCACCAGCAGAAGACTAGCGGGAGACCCGACAGATACGCAGTATTTT	CATSRRLAGDPTDTQYF
.	.	TRBV7-2	TRBJ2-7	TGTGCCAGCAGCTTGCGTGGGCCCTCCTTCTACGAGCAGTACTTC	CASSLRGPSFYEQYF
.	few	TRBV11-3	TRBJ2-1	TGTGCCAGCAGCCAACCAGGGGTGCGCAATGAGCAGTTCTTC	CASSQPGVRNEQFF
TRBD2	few	TRBV11-3	TRBJ2-5	TGTGCCAGCAGCCCCCGGACTAGCGGGCCGATCGCGGTAAGAGAGACCCAGTACTTC	CASSPRTSGPIAVRETQYF
TRBD1	few	TRBV5-1	TRBJ1-1	TGCGCCAGCAGCCAGTTATTGGGACAGACTGAAGCTTTCTTT	CASSQLLGQTEAFF
.	.	TRBV7-1	TRBJ1-1	TGTGCCAGCAGCGCTTCTATGTCTACTGAAGCTTTCTTT	CASSASMSTEAFF
.	.	TRBV30	TRBJ2-7	TGTGCCTGGAGTGTACGCCCGGGATCCTACGAGCAGTACTTC	CAWSVRPGSYEQYF
.	few	TRBV6-8	TRBJ1-3	TGTGCCAGCAGTTACTCTTCCGGGGGCCTCCTCTCTGGAAACACCATATATTTT	CASSYSSGGLLSGNTIYF
TRBD1	once	TRBV15	TRBJ2-1	TGTGCCACCAGCAGAGCAGCGTTGACAGGGCCCCACAATGAGCAGTTCTTC	CATSRAALTGPHNEQFF
.	.	TRBV11-3	TRBJ1-6	TGTGCCAGCAGCTTAGAGTCGGGGGCGGTTAATTCACCCCTCCACTTT	CASSLESGAVNSPLHF
TRBD2	many	TRBV7-6	TRBJ2-3	TGTGCCAGCAGCTTAATTCTAGCGGGAGCAGATACGCAGTATTTT	CASSLILAGADTQYF
TRBD1	.	TRBV19	TRBJ2-7	TGTGCCAGTAGTATCCGACCGGGACAGGACTCCTACGAGCAGTACTTC	CASSIRPGQDSYEQYF